A single T cell receptor (beta chain) is shown here with its context. V lost 0 bases to trimming and J lost 3 bases; unmatched junction nucleotides: 5. The CDR3 sequence is 16 residues long. CDR1 and CDR2 from the germline V gene are MNHEY and SVGAGI. PCR primers comprised 60 Vbeta and 13 Jbeta primers. Libraries were prepared by immunoSEQ multiplex PCR; TCRdb keeps only in-frame clonotypes and omits some of them. The sample yields about 160,000 clones, about 85% seen once. These data are taken from a study of cytomegalovirus exposure and HLA in healthy donors. The chain joins TRBV6-5 to TRBJ2-7; 10 bases fit TRBD2. The sequenced sample was PBMCs. This clonotype was sampled from a man aged 18 to 30 in good health and CMV-seronegative. CDR3 region: CASSYSRTSGNYEQYF. The DNA for the CDR3 is TGTGCCAGCAGTTACTCTAGGACTAGCGGAAACTACGAGCAGTACTTC.